This T cell receptor beta chain originates from a study of T cells in Graves' hyperthyroidism and ophthalmopathy. The CDR3 totals 14 residues. The germline gives CDR1 MGHDK, CDR2 SYGVNS. V was trimmed by 6 bases and J by 2 bases, leaving 11 bases between them. It was RNA transcripts that yielded the amplified TCR beta CDR3 regions. The primer set for the first-round RT-PCR of the TCR CDR3 was HTBI. Using its own MiXCR run on the multiplex PCR reads, TCRdb lists one record per CDR3 protein. This sample has over 700,000 distinct CDR3 sequences, with 35% found just once. The sample comprised blood. This chain uses TRBV25-1 with TRBJ1-3, with a possible D match to TRBD1 (5 bases). The clonotype originates from a woman in her thirties or forties with Graves' hyperthyroidism. For the CDR3, the DNA is TGTGCCAGCAGGGGACTGCCGCCTGGAAACACCATATATTTT. This gives the protein CASRGLPPGNTIYF.